The clone carrying this T cell receptor beta chain showed up many times. CDR3 length equals 15 residues. Germline V CDR1 and CDR2: DFQATT, SNEGSKA (reference sequence). Trimming removed 5 bases at V and 0 bases at J, with 14 bases between. TCRdb recomputed calls from the 5' RACE reads with MiXCR, one row per CDR3 protein. The sample has 240,000 or so distinct CDR3 sequences, roughly 8.6% seen once. This record comes from a study of CD8 T cells in ankylosing spondylitis. The rearrangement uses TRBV20-1 and TRBJ1-5; D perhaps matches TRBD1 (5 bases). The TCR comes from a male donor with ankylosing spondylitis or in good health (not recorded which). Specimen: blood, either unsorted or a sorted T cell fraction (not recorded which). The CDR3 here is CSAPDGGYSNQPQHF. CDR3 coding DNA: TGCAGTGCTCCGGATGGGGGTTATAGCAATCAGCCCCAGCATTTT.